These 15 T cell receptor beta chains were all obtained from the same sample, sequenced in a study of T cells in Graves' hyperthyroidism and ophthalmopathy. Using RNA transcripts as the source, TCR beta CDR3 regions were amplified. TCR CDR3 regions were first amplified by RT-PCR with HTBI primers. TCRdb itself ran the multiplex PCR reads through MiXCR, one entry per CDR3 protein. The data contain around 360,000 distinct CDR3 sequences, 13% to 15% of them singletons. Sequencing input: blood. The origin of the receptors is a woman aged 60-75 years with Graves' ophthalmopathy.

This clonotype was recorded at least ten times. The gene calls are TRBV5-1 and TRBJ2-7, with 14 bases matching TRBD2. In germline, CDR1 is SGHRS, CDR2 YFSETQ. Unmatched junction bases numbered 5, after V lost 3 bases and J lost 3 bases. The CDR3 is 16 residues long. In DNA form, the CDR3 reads TGCGCCAGCAGCTCTAGGACTAGCGGGAGGCACTACGAGCAGTACTTC. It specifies CASSSRTSGRHYEQYF.

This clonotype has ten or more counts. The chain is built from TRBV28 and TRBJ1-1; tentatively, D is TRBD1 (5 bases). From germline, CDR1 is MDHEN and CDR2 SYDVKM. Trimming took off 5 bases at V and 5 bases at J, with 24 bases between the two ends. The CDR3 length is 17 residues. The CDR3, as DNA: TGTGCCAGCAGTCAGCGTACCCTATTCAGGTCAGGGACTGAAGCTTTCTTT. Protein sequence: CASSQRTLFRSGTEAFF. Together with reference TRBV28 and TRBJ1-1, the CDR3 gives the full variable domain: DVKVTQSSRYLVKRTGEKVFLECVQDMDHENMFWYRQDPGLGLRLIYFSYDVKMKEKGDIPEGYSVSREKKERFSLILESASTNQTSMYLCASSQRTLFRSGTEAFFGQGTRLTVV.

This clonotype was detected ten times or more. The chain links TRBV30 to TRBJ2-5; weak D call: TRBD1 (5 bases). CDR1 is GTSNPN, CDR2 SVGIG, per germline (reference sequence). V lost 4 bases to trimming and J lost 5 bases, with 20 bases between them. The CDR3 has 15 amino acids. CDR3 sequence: CAWTPKGQSGETQYF. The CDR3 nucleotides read TGTGCCTGGACTCCAAAGGGCCAGTCAGGGGAGACCCAGTACTTC.

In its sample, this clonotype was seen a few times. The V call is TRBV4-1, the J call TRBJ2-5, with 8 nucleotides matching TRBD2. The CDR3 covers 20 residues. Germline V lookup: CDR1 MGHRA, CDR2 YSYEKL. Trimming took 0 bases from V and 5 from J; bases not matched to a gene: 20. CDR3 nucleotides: TGCGCCAGCAGCCAAGAGGGGCGGAGCGGGAGTCGGCCGGCTTTCGAGACCCAGTACTTC. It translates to CASSQEGRSGSRPAFETQYF.

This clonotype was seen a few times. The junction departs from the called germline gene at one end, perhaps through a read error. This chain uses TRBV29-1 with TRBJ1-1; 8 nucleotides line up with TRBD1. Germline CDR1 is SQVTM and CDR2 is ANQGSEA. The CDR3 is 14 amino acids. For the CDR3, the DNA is TGCAGCGTGGAAGACAGGGGAGGACGCACTGAAGCTTTCTTT. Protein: CSVEDRGGRTEAFF.

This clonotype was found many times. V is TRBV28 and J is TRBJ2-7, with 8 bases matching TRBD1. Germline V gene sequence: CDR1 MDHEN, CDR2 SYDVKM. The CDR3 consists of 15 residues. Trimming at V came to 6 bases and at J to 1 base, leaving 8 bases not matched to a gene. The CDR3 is CASRYAGTGSYEQYF. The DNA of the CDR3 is TGTGCCAGCAGGTATGCCGGGACAGGTTCCTACGAGCAGTACTTC.

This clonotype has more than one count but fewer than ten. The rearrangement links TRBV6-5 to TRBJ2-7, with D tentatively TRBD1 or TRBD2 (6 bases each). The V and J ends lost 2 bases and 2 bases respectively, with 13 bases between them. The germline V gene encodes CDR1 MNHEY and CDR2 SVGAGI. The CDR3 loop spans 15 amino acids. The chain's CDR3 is CASSYDAGTTYEQYF. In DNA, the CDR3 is TGTGCCAGCAGTTACGATGCGGGGACAACCTACGAGCAGTACTTC.

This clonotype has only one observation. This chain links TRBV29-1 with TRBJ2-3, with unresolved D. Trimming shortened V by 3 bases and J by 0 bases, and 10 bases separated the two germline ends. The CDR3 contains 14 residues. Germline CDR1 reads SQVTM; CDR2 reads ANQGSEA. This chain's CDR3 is CSVDGGTSTDTQYF. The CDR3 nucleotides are TGCAGCGTTGACGGCGGAACTAGCACAGATACGCAGTATTTT.

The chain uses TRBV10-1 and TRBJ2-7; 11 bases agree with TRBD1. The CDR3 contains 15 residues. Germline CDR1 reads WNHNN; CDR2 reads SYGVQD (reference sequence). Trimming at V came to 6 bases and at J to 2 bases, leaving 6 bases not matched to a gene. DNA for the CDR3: TGCGCCAGCAGCCCGGGACAGGGGGTCGCCTACGAGCAGTACTTC. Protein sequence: CASSPGQGVAYEQYF.

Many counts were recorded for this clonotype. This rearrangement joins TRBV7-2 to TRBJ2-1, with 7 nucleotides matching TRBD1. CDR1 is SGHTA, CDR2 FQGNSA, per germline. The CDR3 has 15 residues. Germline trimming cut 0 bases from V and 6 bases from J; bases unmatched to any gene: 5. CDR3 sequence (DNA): TGTGCCAGCAGCTTAGCGTCAACAGGGGCCAATGAGCAGTTCTTC. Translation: CASSLASTGANEQFF.

The CDR3 DNA reads as TGTGCCAGCAGTTACTTCTGGACAGGGGGAGATGGCTACACCTTC. This codes for CASSYFWTGGDGYTF. This chain connects TRBV6-5 to TRBJ1-2; 10 bases are shared with TRBD1. The germline gives CDR1 MNHEY, CDR2 SVGAGI. This CDR3 is 15 amino acids long. V gave up 1 base and J gave up 6 bases; unmatched junction bases: 5.

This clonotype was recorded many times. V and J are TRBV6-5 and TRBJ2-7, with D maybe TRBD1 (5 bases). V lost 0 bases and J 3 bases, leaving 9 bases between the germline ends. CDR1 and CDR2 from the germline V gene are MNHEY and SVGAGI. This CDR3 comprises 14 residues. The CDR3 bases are TGTGCCAGCAGTTACTCTCAGGGAAACTACGAGCAGTACTTC. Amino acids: CASSYSQGNYEQYF.

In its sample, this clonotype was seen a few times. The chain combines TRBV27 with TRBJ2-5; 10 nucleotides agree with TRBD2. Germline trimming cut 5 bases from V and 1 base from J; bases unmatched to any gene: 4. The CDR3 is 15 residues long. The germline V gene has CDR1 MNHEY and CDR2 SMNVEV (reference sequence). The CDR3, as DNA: TGTGCCAGCAGTGGCCGACTAGCGGGCCAAGAGACCCAGTACTTC. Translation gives CASSGRLAGQETQYF.

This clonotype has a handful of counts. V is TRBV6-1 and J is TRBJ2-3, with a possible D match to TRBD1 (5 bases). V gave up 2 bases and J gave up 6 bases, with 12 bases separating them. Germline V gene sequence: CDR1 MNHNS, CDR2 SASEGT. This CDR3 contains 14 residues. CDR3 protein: CASSELQVRDTQYF. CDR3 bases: TGTGCCAGCAGTGAATTACAGGTTCGGGATACGCAGTATTTT.

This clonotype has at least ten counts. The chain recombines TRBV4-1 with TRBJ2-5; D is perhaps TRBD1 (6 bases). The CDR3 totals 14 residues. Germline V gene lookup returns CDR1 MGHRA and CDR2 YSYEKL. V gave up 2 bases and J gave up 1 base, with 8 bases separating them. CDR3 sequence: CASSQRTVQETQYF. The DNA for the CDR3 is TGCGCCAGCAGCCAACGGACAGTCCAAGAGACCCAGTACTTC.